This T cell receptor (beta chain) was captured in a study of control samples from healthy donors and cancer patients. TCRdb keeps only in-frame clones here, not all; method: immunoSEQ multiplex PCR. The sample lists 120,000 or so clones, 80% to 95% occurring once. Germline V gene data show CDR1 as KGHSH and CDR2 as LQKENI. Trimming at V came to 1 base and at J to 0 bases, leaving 0 bases not matched to a gene. The CDR3 covers 16 residues. V is TRBV18 and J is TRBJ2-1; TRBD2 aligns across 10 bases. Sequenced sample: PBMCs. The TCR sequence derives from a man older than 75 with head and neck cancer. The CDR3 loop is CASSPLAGGSYNEQFF. CDR3 bases: TGTGCCAGCTCACCACTAGCGGGGGGCTCCTACAATGAGCAGTTCTTC.